This record looks at one T cell receptor beta chain sequence and its context. The antigen remains undetermined. This specimen comes from a study of CD8 T cells in Susac syndrome. Study-wide results and caveats: The relatively small number of individuals in the TCR sequencing and HLA analysis was acknowledged by the study.

RNA amounts of about 0.5 to 1 ug underwent reverse transcription with random hexamers. Amplification of TCR beta CDR3 was carried out by immunoSEQ multiplex PCR, which covered 54 Vbeta and 13 Jbeta segments. TCRdb analysed the immunoSEQ multiplex PCR reads with MiXCR anew, one entry per CDR3 protein. This sample carries approximately 280,000 distinct CDR3 sequences, 70% to 90% of them seen once, and the ten largest clones take 0.095% to 0.14%. The V and J ends lost 7 bases and 4 bases respectively, with 13 bases between them. The CDR3 is 13 residues long. Germline CDR1 reads LNHDA; CDR2 reads SQIVND (reference sequence). The T cells that were sequenced for TCR beta were CD8+ and CD4+ cells from blood. Negative magnetic isolation gave CD8+ and CD4+ cells; FACS enriched CD8+ TEMRA.

This TCR came from a human donor with multiple sclerosis. Sequenced: CD8+ T cells from PBMCs. V is TRBV19 and J is TRBJ1-1, with D uncertain. DNA of the CDR3: TGTGCCAGTACCCCTACAGAGGGCACTGAAGCTTTCTTT. This encodes CASTPTEGTEAFF.